These 6 T cell receptor beta chains share one sample of origin, sequenced in a study of post-analysis software for immune sequencing data. Whole-study findings and limits: Patients showed TRBV5-6, TRBV5-1 and TRBV20-1 among about five TRBV segments more frequent than in controls.

The antigens for these receptors are not known. cDNA libraries for TCR beta contained unique molecular identifiers. TCRdb independently ran MiXCR on the PCR reads; one entry per CDR3 protein. Of some 690,000 distinct CDR3 sequences in the sample, approximately 59% were seen once. The source material was blood. Receptor source: a girl between 2 and 10 years old with multiple sclerosis.

This clonotype came up a few times. This chain's CDR3 is CSVDSGTGDGYTF. The CDR3, as DNA: TGCAGCGTGGACTCCGGGACAGGGGATGGCTACACCTTC. This chain connects TRBV29-1 to TRBJ1-2; 10 nucleotides align to TRBD1. This CDR3 is built from 13 residues. The germline CDR1 and CDR2 sequences are SQVTM and ANQGSEA. Losses at the gene ends were 6 bases for V and 6 bases for J; bases not matched to a gene: 7.

The chain recombines TRBV10-3 with TRBJ1-1; 8 bases align to TRBD1. J gave up 3 bases and V 9 bases, and 6 bases lay outside the gene matches. The CDR3 extends over 13 amino acids. In germline, CDR1 is ENHRY, CDR2 SYGVKD. The CDR3 nucleotides are TGTGCCATTCACAGGGGGAAGGACACTGAAGCTTTCTTT. Amino acids: CAIHRGKDTEAFF.

The rearrangement joins TRBV27 to TRBJ1-2; D not resolved. V was clipped by 6 bases and J by 7 bases, with 12 bases between them. The CDR3 runs to 12 residues. Germline V gene sequence: CDR1 MNHEY, CDR2 SMNVEV (reference sequence). CDR3 loop: CASRGEAPGYTF. DNA of the CDR3: TGTGCCAGCAGGGGAGAAGCTCCTGGCTACACCTTC.

This chain uses TRBV20-1 with TRBJ2-3, with TRBD1 matching 12 bases. The CDR3 covers 14 residues. From germline, CDR1 is DFQATT and CDR2 SNEGSKA (reference sequence). The trim removed 0 bases at V and 11 bases at J, leaving 6 bases unmatched. The DNA for the CDR3 is TGCAGTGCTAGAGATGCGGGACAGGGGGCGTTGCAGTATTTT. It translates to CSARDAGQGALQYF.

The CDR3 coding sequence is TGTGCCAGCAGCTCGCCCTTCAGGGGGCGTTTGACAGATACGCAGTATTTT. It is translated as CASSSPFRGRLTDTQYF. The chain uses TRBV7-8 and TRBJ2-3, with 8 bases lining up with TRBD1. This CDR3 comprises 17 residues. V shed 4 bases, J shed 3 bases, and the junction held 12 bases outside the gene matches. In germline, CDR1 is SGHVS, CDR2 FQNEAQ. Full variable domain (outside the CDR3, taken from reference TRBV7-8 and TRBJ2-3): GAGVSQSPRYKVAKRGQDVALRCDPISGHVSLFWYQQALGQGPEFLTYFQNEAQLDKSGLPSDRFFAERPEGSVSTLKIQRTQQEDSAVYLCASSSPFRGRLTDTQYFGPGTRLTVL.

This clonotype was counted only a few times. V gene TRBV5-1 combines with J gene TRBJ2-3; D gene unclear. Germline CDR1 is SGHRS and CDR2 is YFSETQ. This CDR3 contains 14 residues. Trimming shortened V by 3 bases and J by 4 bases, and 12 bases separated the two germline ends. CDR3 residues: CASSWMKRSDTQYF. CDR3 nucleotides: TGCGCCAGCAGCTGGATGAAGCGCTCAGATACGCAGTATTTT.